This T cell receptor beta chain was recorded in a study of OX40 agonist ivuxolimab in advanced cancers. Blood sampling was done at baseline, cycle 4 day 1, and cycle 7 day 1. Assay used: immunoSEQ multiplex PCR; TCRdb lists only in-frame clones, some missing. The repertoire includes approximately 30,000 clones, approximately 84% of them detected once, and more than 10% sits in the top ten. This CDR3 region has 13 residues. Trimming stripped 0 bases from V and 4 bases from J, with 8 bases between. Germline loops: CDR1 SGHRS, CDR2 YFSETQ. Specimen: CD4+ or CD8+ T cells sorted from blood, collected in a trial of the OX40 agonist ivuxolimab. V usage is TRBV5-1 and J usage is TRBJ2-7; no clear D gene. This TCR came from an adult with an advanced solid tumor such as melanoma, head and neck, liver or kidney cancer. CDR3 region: CASSLGSEYEQYF. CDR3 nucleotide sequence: TGCGCCAGCAGCTTGGGGTCCGAATACGAGCAGTACTTC.